The 26 T cell receptor beta chains in this list originate from one sample, sequenced in a study of T-cell memory formation after mild COVID-19. TCRdb itself ran the 5' RACE reads through MiXCR, one entry per CDR3 protein. Here the sample spans approximately 270,000 distinct CDR3 sequences, roughly 15% being singletons. Sequencing used PBMCs or a T cell subset sorted from them (not recorded which). All receptors derive from a man aged 18 to 29 who had mild COVID-19 (a few samples of this study predate the infection). Cell type and time point are not known.

In regard to this clonotype: The germline gene is not matched at one end of the junction; a read error may be the cause. CDR3 region: CASSRFTENTEDFF. The DNA of the CDR3 is TGTGCCAGCAGCCGATTTACAGAGAACACTGAAGATTTCTTT. The chain employs TRBV12-3 or TRBV12-4 and TRBJ1-1, with D unresolved. This CDR3 comprises 14 residues.

The V gene is TRBV6-1, the J gene TRBJ1-5, with 7 bases aligning to TRBD1. Germline V gives CDR1 MNHNS, CDR2 SASEGT. CDR3 length: 19 amino acids. With V trimmed by 0 bases and J by 1 base, 12 bases remained unmatched. CDR3 bases: TGTGCCAGCAGTGAAGCGAGCATCCGGGACAGAGAAAGCAATCAGCCCCAGCATTTT. This gives the protein CASSEASIRDRESNQPQHF.

The V call is TRBV20-1, the J call TRBJ1-3; D remains ambiguous. The CDR3 loop spans 12 amino acids. V shed 8 bases and J shed 8 bases, with 16 bases lying between them. Germline V CDR1 and CDR2: DFQATT, SNEGSKA (reference sequence). The CDR3 reads CSIQAVGDTIYF. The CDR3 DNA reads as TGCAGTATTCAGGCGGTCGGTGACACCATATATTTT.

This clonotype was observed a few times. CDR3 protein: CASSLGTREAFF. CDR3 DNA: TGTGCCAGCAGTTTGGGTACGCGTGAAGCTTTCTTT. The chain employs TRBV28 and TRBJ1-1; D gene ambiguous. The V gene's germline CDR1 is MDHEN and CDR2 SYDVKM. This CDR3 is 12 amino acids long. Trimming pared 3 bases from V and 7 bases from J, leaving 9 bases between. Using reference TRBV28 and TRBJ1-1 for the parts outside the CDR3, the full variable domain is DVKVTQSSRYLVKRTGEKVFLECVQDMDHENMFWYRQDPGLGLRLIYFSYDVKMKEKGDIPEGYSVSREKKERFSLILESASTNQTSMYLCASSLGTREAFFGQGTRLTVV.

This rearrangement joins TRBV5-6 to TRBJ1-1, with D uncertain. V lost 1 base to trimming and J lost 3 bases, with 10 bases between them. The germline gives CDR1 SGHDT, CDR2 YYEEEE. The CDR3 has 14 amino acids. The CDR3: CASSLWVWDTEAFF. The CDR3 DNA reads as TGTGCCAGCAGCTTGTGGGTCTGGGACACTGAAGCTTTCTTT.

The V gene is TRBV29-1, the J gene TRBJ2-1; tentative D call: TRBD1 (5 bases). Germline V CDR1 and CDR2: SQVTM, ANQGSEA. V was shortened by 4 bases and J by 4 bases, with 8 bases between the two germline ends. The CDR3 is 12 residues long. For the CDR3, the DNA is TGCAGCGTTGGAAGGGGATACAATGAGCAGTTCTTC. It is translated as CSVGRGYNEQFF.

This clonotype was counted only a few times. Germline is not matched at one junction end, which may reflect a read error. The rearrangement joins TRBV6-6 to TRBJ2-1; TRBD2 aligns across 15 bases. This CDR3 has 15 residues. Germline CDR1 and CDR2: MNHNY and SVGAGI (reference sequence). The CDR3 is CASSRPGTSGGPVLF. The DNA of the CDR3 is TGTGCCAGCAGCCGTCCCGGGACTAGCGGGGGGCCTGTCCTCTTC.

Remarks on this clonotype: Just one base apart from a much larger clone, this may be a read error. The chain couples TRBV4-2 to TRBJ2-1; the D is unclear. This CDR3 spans 13 amino acids. Germline assignment: CDR1 LGHNA and CDR2 YNFKEQ. CDR3 amino acids: CDSSLPGANEQFF. The CDR3 DNA reads as TGTGACAGCAGCCTCCCTGGAGCCAATGAGCAGTTCTTC.

This clonotype appeared a few times. V and J are TRBV6-1 and TRBJ2-7; D unresolved. Germline CDR1 MNHNS, CDR2 SASEGT. V was clipped by 2 bases and J by 9 bases, with 14 bases between them. This CDR3 spans 13 amino acids. CDR3 region: CASSELVYEWQYF. The CDR3 nucleotides read TGTGCCAGCAGTGAATTAGTATACGAGTGGCAGTACTTC.

This clonotype was counted a single time. CDR3 sequence: CASSQGDSGWIGELFF. The CDR3 region has the DNA TGTGCCAGCAGCCAAGGCGATTCGGGTTGGATCGGGGAGCTGTTTTTT. This rearrangement joins TRBV14 to TRBJ2-2; D gene uncertain. V was trimmed by 1 base and J by 7 bases, leaving 16 bases between them. Per germline, CDR1 SGHDN and CDR2 FVKESK. The CDR3 is 16 residues long.

This clonotype was recorded a few times. J is TRBJ1-3 and V is TRBV2; D uncertain. V was trimmed by 3 bases and J by 8 bases, leaving 14 bases between them. Germline CDR1 reads SNHLY; CDR2 reads FYNNEI. The CDR3 is 14 amino acids. In DNA form, the CDR3 reads TGTGCCAGCAGTGAGCGGGGAGCCGGGGACACCATATATTTT. Translation gives CASSERGAGDTIYF.

The gene calls are TRBV20-1 and TRBJ1-5; TRBD1 matches 7 bases. The CDR3 loop spans 14 amino acids. With V trimmed by 3 bases and J by 6 bases, 8 bases remained unmatched. Germline loops: CDR1 DFQATT, CDR2 SNEGSKA (reference sequence). The CDR3 DNA sequence: TGCAGTGCTAGGGATTACAGGGGAGGTCAGCCCCAGCATTTT. This gives the protein CSARDYRGGQPQHF.

The table lists this clonotype with a few counts. The chain uses TRBV12-3 or TRBV12-4 and TRBJ1-6; D not certain. V lost 8 bases and J lost 14, with 16 bases in between. This CDR3 has 12 amino acids. The CDR3 sequence is CASSLRSGTLHF. The CDR3 bases are TGTGCCAGCTCCCTCAGGAGCGGCACCCTCCACTTT.

This clonotype was observed a handful of times. V and J are TRBV7-9 and TRBJ2-5, with 7 bases matching TRBD1. After removal of 5 bases from V and 0 bases from J, the junction contained 9 bases not matched to a gene. CDR1 and CDR2 (germline): SEHNR, FQNEAQ (reference sequence). This CDR3 contains 16 residues. The CDR3 is CASSSRQGLDQETQYF. The CDR3 bases are TGTGCCAGCAGCAGCCGACAGGGTTTGGACCAAGAGACCCAGTACTTC.

V is TRBV7-2 and J is TRBJ1-6, with 9 bases lining up with TRBD1. The trim removed 4 bases at V and 8 bases at J, leaving 12 bases unmatched. Germline V CDR1 and CDR2: SGHTA, FQGNSA. This CDR3 region has 17 residues. Here the CDR3 reads CASSSRLTGGLYSPLHF. CDR3 coding DNA: TGTGCCAGCAGCTCCAGACTCACAGGGGGCCTATATTCACCCCTCCACTTT.

This clonotype was detected ten times or more. This rearrangement joins TRBV4-1 to TRBJ1-2, with 9 bases lining up with TRBD1. V lost 0 bases and J lost 8; bases outside the gene matches: 7. The CDR3 covers 15 residues. Germline CDR1 and CDR2: MGHRA and YSYEKL. The CDR3 DNA sequence: TGCGCCAGCAGCCAAGAATGGGGACAGGGAGCCGGCTACACCTTC. It specifies CASSQEWGQGAGYTF.

V gene TRBV12-3 or TRBV12-4 combines with J gene TRBJ1-2, with D possibly TRBD1 on 5 matching bases. The length of the CDR3 is 14 residues. Trimming stripped 6 bases from V and 4 bases from J, with 15 bases between. This chain's CDR3 is CASRLSPGGYGYTF. The CDR3, as DNA: TGTGCCAGCAGATTGTCACCGGGGGGCTATGGCTACACCTTC.

In this sample, this clonotype turned up a few times. The chain links TRBV27 to TRBJ2-7; TRBD2 might be the D (6 bases). Germline CDR1 and CDR2: MNHEY and SMNVEV (reference sequence). This CDR3 contains 16 residues. Trimming took off 7 bases at V and 0 bases at J, with 19 bases between the two ends. The chain's CDR3 is CASKTLKGGDSYEQYV. CDR3 DNA sequence: TGTGCCAGCAAGACTCTGAAGGGAGGTGACTCCTACGAGCAGTACGTC.

This clonotype came up a few times. J is TRBJ2-7 and V is TRBV6-2 or TRBV6-3; no firm D call. This CDR3 contains 13 residues. V lost 4 bases, J lost 1 base, and 8 bases lay in between. Germline-derived CDR1 and CDR2 are MNHEY and SVGEGT. The CDR3 DNA sequence: TGTGCCAGCAGTTCACCGTATTCCTACGAGCAGTACGTC. As protein: CASSSPYSYEQYV.

The gene calls are TRBV2 and TRBJ2-5; weak D call: TRBD1 (5 bases). Germline V gene lookup returns CDR1 SNHLY and CDR2 FYNNEI. This CDR3 has 13 residues. V was cut by 10 bases and J by 5 bases, with 17 bases left in between. CDR3 region: CATALGAVETQYF. For the CDR3, the DNA is TGTGCCACCGCGCTAGGGGCCGTGGAGACCCAGTACTTC.

This clonotype appeared many times. V is TRBV20-1 and J is TRBJ2-5, with unresolved D. There are 14 residues in the CDR3. V dropped 0 bases and J dropped 1 base, with 9 bases sitting between them. Germline V gene data show CDR1 as DFQATT and CDR2 as SNEGSKA (reference sequence). CDR3 protein: CSARDGRPQETQYF. CDR3 in DNA: TGCAGTGCTAGAGACGGCAGGCCCCAAGAGACCCAGTACTTC.

This clonotype appeared a few times. This chain uses TRBV2 with TRBJ2-3, with TRBD1 as a possible D gene (6 bases). The V gene lost 6 bases and the J gene lost 0 bases, with 10 bases spanning the gap. Per the germline V gene, CDR1 is SNHLY and CDR2 is FYNNEI. This CDR3 has 14 amino acids. The CDR3 sequence is CASRNRVSTDTQYF. DNA of the CDR3: TGTGCCAGCAGGAACAGGGTCAGCACAGATACGCAGTATTTT.

This clonotype has a count of ten or more. This chain joins TRBV2 and TRBJ2-7, with D uncertain. The CDR3 totals 16 residues. Germline V gene sequence: CDR1 SNHLY, CDR2 FYNNEI. V was cut by 5 bases and J by 7 bases, with 24 bases left in between. The CDR3 is CASSRSRQAGWLEQYF. In nucleotides, the CDR3 is TGTGCCAGCAGTAGATCCCGCCAGGCCGGGTGGTTGGAGCAGTACTTC.

This clonotype was counted between two and nine times. The chain joins TRBV30 to TRBJ2-7; either TRBD1 or TRBD2 may fit D (5 bases each). The CDR3 has 15 residues. V lost 2 bases, J lost 4 bases, and 18 bases lay in between. CDR1 is GTSNPN and CDR2 is SVGIG in the germline V gene (reference sequence). CDR3 in DNA: TGTGCCTGGAGTCGAGAGGGACCCGACCCGTACGAGCAGTACTTC. This sequence encodes CAWSREGPDPYEQYF.

Ten or more counts support this clonotype. The chain couples TRBV28 to TRBJ1-1; weak D call: TRBD1 (6 bases). V was pared by 5 bases and J by 5 bases, with 18 bases between. The CDR3 extends over 15 amino acids. Germline values: CDR1 MDHEN, CDR2 SYDVKM. The CDR3 region is CASSRFPGDWTEAFF. CDR3 nucleotide sequence: TGTGCCAGCAGTCGGTTTCCAGGGGATTGGACTGAAGCTTTCTTT. The variable domain in full, completed from reference TRBV28 and TRBJ1-1, reads DVKVTQSSRYLVKRTGEKVFLECVQDMDHENMFWYRQDPGLGLRLIYFSYDVKMKEKGDIPEGYSVSREKKERFSLILESASTNQTSMYLCASSRFPGDWTEAFFGQGTRLTVV.

V usage is TRBV13 and J usage is TRBJ2-3, with 16 bases matching TRBD2. CDR1 and CDR2 from the germline V gene are PRHDT and FYEKMQ (reference sequence). V shed 5 bases, J shed 6 bases, and the junction held 14 bases outside the gene matches. The CDR3 runs to 19 residues. The chain's CDR3 is CASSHGTSGGATQRDTQYF. DNA for the CDR3: TGTGCCAGCAGCCACGGGACTAGCGGGGGGGCCACTCAGAGGGATACGCAGTATTTT.